This T cell receptor (beta chain) derives from a study of blood T cell repertoires in COVID-19 (TCRdb year 2020). Background for the entire study: Samples from collaborators originated in the United States, Italy and Spain and spanned both the acute and convalescent phases of COVID-19. The material from the prospective study consisted of cDNA or gDNA derived from T cells, B-cell-depleted T cells, or PBMCs. The repertoires were made available in a free public database intended to serve as a resource for research on the immune response to SARS-CoV-2. A de-identified subject ID, COVID-19 status, age in years and sex were almost always included in the sample metadata. Samples came from the ongoing ImmuneRACE study (first 160 participants) plus 1,254 subjects from 6 global collaborators. HLA class I and class II types, where available, came from metadata supplied by the sample provider rather than from assay-based typing. Deeply sampled blood TCRbeta repertoires from subjects exposed to, actively infected with, or recovered from COVID-19 were included in the dataset.

The collaborating institutions used their own protocols to collect whole blood in K2EDTA tubes. Collaborator samples were shipped for TCRbeta analysis as frozen whole blood, isolated PBMCs, or DNA extracted from either sample type. The immunoSEQ Assay, a bias-controlled multiplex PCR, was used to amplify TCRbeta CDR3 regions from genomic DNA. Turning to the authors' computational methods: Within the assay, amplification of reference gene primers was used to estimate how many nucleated cells each sample contained. To quantify the absolute abundance of each unique TCRbeta CDR3 rearrangement, sequence reads were collapsed and filtered. For each sample, productive Simpson clonality was calculated as the square root of Simpson's diversity index across productive rearrangements. This is the immuneACCESS table as TCRdb keeps it, with only in-frame sequences that have V and J called. A part of the clones is gone; compared with another copy, unresolved V genes explain less than half, and the rest is unexplained. That table furnishes V, J and clone size, whereas the DNA furnished D and trimming. The table for this sample lists around 130,000 clones; approximately 80% of them were counted only once. The ten largest clones capture around 10% of the sample.

Study-wide findings and limitations: The quantity of clinical and demographic metadata differed by source and by participant and was supplied without curation.

As for this clone: Its antigen is still unknown. No qualities accompany the bases; no much larger clone lies one base away.

CDR1 and CDR2, per the germline V gene, are MNHNS and SASEGT. V is trimmed back by 2 bases and J by 5 bases, and the junction contains 8 bases that no gene match accounts for. The CDR3 spans 15 residues, from the cysteine through the phenylalanine. The read is trimmed to its CDR3 DNA, 45 bases read in frame from base 1. Sequencing used peripheral blood. The V gene is TRBV6-1 and the J gene is TRBJ2-7, with 8 bases aligning to TRBD2. The sequence was collected from a human donor in a cohort sampled during active COVID-19. The CDR3 corresponds to CASSEQISGVDEQYF. Here is the DNA: TGTGCCAGCAGTGAACAGATTAGCGGGGTTGACGAGCAGTACTTC.